This record concerns one T cell receptor (beta chain) sequence. The antigen remains undetermined. The data belong to a study of CD8 T cells in Susac syndrome. Across the whole study: Patients with Susac syndrome who were sequenced included more than 5 with active disease and eight in remission. The study, taken as a whole, reports: Sixteen Susac-specific public clones were found in total CD8+ repertoires and 4 to 6 in CD8+ TEMRA repertoires.

CD8+ and CD4+ T cells from blood underwent TCR beta sequencing. With random hexamers, roughly 0.45 to 1 ug RNA was reverse transcribed. An immunoSEQ multiplex PCR generated amplified TCR beta CDR3 products spanning 54 Vbeta and 13 Jbeta. Using its own MiXCR run on the immunoSEQ multiplex PCR reads, TCRdb lists one record per CDR3 protein. The sample has about 53,000 distinct CDR3 sequences, approximately 95% seen once. The CDR3 length is 16 residues. CDR1 and CDR2 from the germline V gene are MDHEN and SYDVKM. V trimming: 2 bases; J trimming: 6 bases; junction bases outside the gene matches: 7. The clonotype comes from a human donor with Susac syndrome. The sequenced sample was CD8+ T cells from PBMCs. J is TRBJ2-2 and V is TRBV28; 9 nucleotides line up with TRBD1. The CDR3 bases are TGTGCCAGCAGTTTACTCCCACAGGGGGCTCCCGGGGAGCTGTTTTTT. This translates into CASSLLPQGAPGELFF.